This TCR beta chain stems from a study of T cell changes during pregnancy in multiple sclerosis. This table comes from immunoSEQ multiplex PCR, and its TCRdb copy is limited to in-frame clones, with some not included. Of 85,000 to 110,000 clones in the sample, about 91% are singletons; the top ten hold roughly 0.88%. The germline CDR1 and CDR2 sequences are SGHVS and FNYEAQ. This CDR3 has 13 amino acids. V was trimmed by 5 bases and J by 3 bases, leaving 11 bases between them. This rearrangement joins TRBV7-6 to TRBJ2-7, with D tentatively TRBD1 (5 bases). Sample: peripheral blood, taken after pregnancy. The origin of this receptor is a female donor with multiple sclerosis, enrolled in a pregnancy study. CDR3 DNA sequence: TGTGCCAGCAGCCCGGACACCGACTACGAGCAGTACTTC. This translates into CASSPDTDYEQYF.